A single sample gave rise to the 9 T cell receptor beta chains below, sequenced in a study of blood T cell repertoires in COVID-19. The table came from immunoSEQ multiplex PCR; TCRdb's copy has only in-frame clones and leaves some out. The repertoire includes about 300,000 clones, roughly four fifths of them detected once, and approximately 10% sits in the top ten. Sequencing input: peripheral blood. Receptors were obtained from a woman in her fifties or sixties who had recovered from COVID-19.

J is TRBJ2-1 and V is TRBV6-5, with 7 bases lining up with TRBD2. The CDR3 contains 14 residues. Germline lookup yields CDR1 MNHEY and CDR2 SVGAGI. V shed 6 bases and J 0 bases; nucleotides not matched to a gene: 2. CDR3: CASSGGSSYNEQFF. CDR3 coding DNA: TGTGCCAGCAGCGGGGGGAGCTCCTACAATGAGCAGTTCTTC.

V and J are TRBV28 and TRBJ1-5; possible D gene TRBD1, 5 bases. V was pared by 10 bases and J by 7 bases, with 14 bases between. This CDR3 region has 12 residues. Germline assignment: CDR1 MDHEN and CDR2 SYDVKM. Here the CDR3 DNA reads TGTGCCACCCTTGTGGGGGGGCAGCCCCAGCATTTT. Translating it yields CATLVGGQPQHF. The variable domain in full, with the rest retrieved from reference TRBV28 and TRBJ1-5, is DVKVTQSSRYLVKRTGEKVFLECVQDMDHENMFWYRQDPGLGLRLIYFSYDVKMKEKGDIPEGYSVSREKKERFSLILESASTNQTSMYLCATLVGGQPQHFGDGTRLSIL.

This chain joins TRBV29-1 and TRBJ2-1; 12 bases fit TRBD2. CDR3 length equals 15 residues. Per the germline V gene, CDR1 is SQVTM and CDR2 is ANQGSEA. The ends lost 4 bases at V and 9 bases at J; junction bases unmatched: 10. DNA of the CDR3: TGCAGCGTTGGGCTAGCGGGGGGGACGGTCGGTGAGCAGTTCTTC. It yields the protein CSVGLAGGTVGEQFF.

The J gene is TRBJ2-1, the V gene TRBV7-2; tentative D call: TRBD2 (5 bases). The V end lost 3 bases, the J end lost 9 bases, and 9 bases lay between the germline ends. The CDR3 is made up of 12 amino acids. The V gene's germline CDR1 is SGHTA and CDR2 FQGNSA. The CDR3 nucleotides read TGTGCCAGCAGCTTGGGAGCGTTTGAGCAGTTCTTC. This translates into CASSLGAFEQFF.

The V and J genes are TRBV2 and TRBJ2-1; 8 bases line up with TRBD2. J lost 1 base, V lost 10 bases, and 6 bases had no gene match. This CDR3 contains 14 residues. Germline V gene sequence: CDR1 SNHLY, CDR2 FYNNEI. The CDR3 spells CATTGTRSYNEQFF. For the CDR3, the DNA is TGTGCCACAACCGGGACTAGGTCCTACAATGAGCAGTTCTTC.

The chain carries TRBV28 and TRBJ1-5; D may be TRBD1 (5 bases). Germline CDR1 is MDHEN and CDR2 is SYDVKM. The CDR3 has 12 amino acids. The CDR3 here is CAGGTENQPQHF. DNA for the CDR3: TGTGCGGGCGGGACCGAAAATCAGCCCCAGCATTTT. Complete variable domain (other parts from reference TRBV28 and TRBJ1-5): DVKVTQSSRYLVKRTGEKVFLECVQDMDHENMFWYRQDPGLGLRLIYFSYDVKMKEKGDIPEGYSVSREKKERFSLILESASTNQTSMYLCAGGTENQPQHFGDGTRLSIL.

V is TRBV5-1 and J is TRBJ1-1; tentative D call: TRBD1 (6 bases). The CDR3 runs 15 residues. Trimming removed 0 bases from V and 0 bases from J, with 9 bases in between. Germline lookup yields CDR1 SGHRS and CDR2 YFSETQ. The CDR3 here is CASSLVAGVNTEAFF. The CDR3 DNA reads as TGCGCCAGCAGCTTGGTGGCAGGGGTGAACACTGAAGCTTTCTTT. The whole variable domain, remainder taken from reference TRBV5-1 and TRBJ1-1, is KAGVTQTPRYLIKTRGQQVTLSCSPISGHRSVSWYQQTPGQGLQFLFEYFSETQRNKGNFPGRFSGRQFSNSRSEMNVSTLELGDSALYLCASSLVAGVNTEAFFGQGTRLTVV.

As to this clone: This likely came from a read error, as a far larger clone is one base away. The rearrangement links TRBV6-2 or TRBV6-3 to TRBJ1-2; D is ambiguous. V lost 6 bases, J lost 4 bases, and 9 bases lay in between. CDR1 and CDR2 (germline): MNHEY, SVGEGT. The CDR3 spans 12 residues. The CDR3 loop reads CASSPGVYGYTF. The DNA for the CDR3 is TGTGCCAGCAGCCCCGGGGTCTATGGCTACACCTTC.

V and J are TRBV7-3 and TRBJ2-1; D may be TRBD2 (5 bases). This CDR3 contains 13 residues. Trimming stripped 4 bases from V and 5 bases from J, with 9 bases between. Germline lookup yields CDR1 SGHTA and CDR2 FQGTGA. This CDR3 reads CASSSSGNNEQFF. The CDR3 DNA follows: TGTGCCAGCAGCTCGAGCGGCAACAATGAGCAGTTCTTC.